Each of the 10 T cell receptor beta chains below was sequenced from the same sample in a study of cytomegalovirus exposure and HLA in healthy donors. Profiling relied on immunoSEQ multiplex PCR, and the TCRdb table lists in-frame clones only, not all of them. This table holds 200,000 to 250,000 clones, approximately 83% found once. What was sequenced was PBMCs. Receptors were obtained from a woman aged 30 to 39 in good health and CMV-seropositive.

The chain recombines TRBV13 with TRBJ1-1; D is ambiguous. This CDR3 contains 13 residues. The V gene's germline CDR1 is PRHDT and CDR2 FYEKMQ (reference sequence). The germline V and J ends were trimmed by 8 bases and 3 bases, with 13 bases remaining between them. CDR3 sequence (DNA): TGTGCCAGCCGTATAACTTCGGACACTGAAGCTTTCTTT. This encodes CASRITSDTEAFF. Drawing the rest from reference TRBV13 and TRBJ1-1, the complete variable domain is AAGVIQSPRHLIKEKRETATLKCYPIPRHDTVYWYQQGPGQDPQFLISFYEKMQSDKGSIPDRFSAQQFSDYHSELNMSSLELGDSALYFCASRITSDTEAFFGQGTRLTVV.

This chain links TRBV15 with TRBJ2-3, with D possibly TRBD1 on 5 matching bases. This CDR3 is built from 16 residues. V was trimmed by 1 base and J by 0 bases, leaving 11 bases between them. Germline lookup yields CDR1 LNHNV and CDR2 YYDKDF (reference sequence). This CDR3 reads CATSRADSPSTDTQYF. DNA for the CDR3: TGTGCCACCAGCAGAGCCGACAGTCCTAGCACAGATACGCAGTATTTT.

As for this clone: Other nucleotide sequences from this sample produce the same CDR3. V is TRBV2 and J is TRBJ2-1; D is possibly TRBD2 (6 bases). V lost 9 bases and J lost 4, with 13 bases in between. Germline lookup yields CDR1 SNHLY and CDR2 FYNNEI. This CDR3 spans 13 amino acids. The CDR3 coding sequence is TGTGCCAGTAACCGGGACTCTTACAATGAGCAGTTCTTC. The encoded protein is CASNRDSYNEQFF.

The chain combines TRBV6-5 with TRBJ1-3; 8 nucleotides line up with TRBD1. CDR3 length: 16 amino acids. Looked up from germline, CDR1 is MNHEY and CDR2 is SVGAGI. Trimming at V came to 2 bases and at J to 2 bases, leaving 5 bases not matched to a gene. The CDR3 here is CASSYGTGRTGNTIYF. CDR3 nucleotide sequence: TGTGCCAGCAGTTACGGGACAGGAAGGACTGGAAACACCATATATTTT.

This sequence joins TRBV9 and TRBJ2-1; 11 bases agree with TRBD2. This CDR3 comprises 19 residues. Germline CDR1 SGDLS, CDR2 YYNGEE. V shed 3 bases, J shed 4 bases, and the junction held 15 bases outside the gene matches. DNA for the CDR3: TGTGCCAGCAGCGCCATGGACAACCCCGGGACTAGCGGATACAATGAGCAGTTCTTC. Translating it yields CASSAMDNPGTSGYNEQFF.

The chain recombines TRBV19 with TRBJ1-2; 7 bases fit TRBD1. Germline values: CDR1 LNHDA, CDR2 SQIVND (reference sequence). The V gene end was trimmed by 3 bases and the J gene end by 6 bases; junction bases not matched to a gene: 7. This CDR3 contains 14 residues. The CDR3 nucleotides read TGTGCCAGTAGTATCACGGACAGGCGTCATGGCTACACCTTC. Its protein product is CASSITDRRHGYTF.

The chain recombines TRBV9 with TRBJ2-1; maybe TRBD2 (6 bases). CDR1 SGDLS and CDR2 YYNGEE come from the germline V gene. Trimming left V 3 bases short and J 1 base short, with 8 bases between. The CDR3 loop spans 14 amino acids. The CDR3 coding sequence is TGTGCCAGCAGCGAGGGACTTTCCTACAATGAGCAGTTCTTC. This sequence encodes CASSEGLSYNEQFF.

This chain connects TRBV5-4 to TRBJ2-3; 12 nucleotides line up with TRBD2. J gave up 3 bases and V 0 bases, and 2 bases lay outside the gene matches. The length of the CDR3 is 16 residues. The germline gives CDR1 SGHNT, CDR2 YYREEE (reference sequence). The CDR3 DNA sequence: TGTGCCAGCAGCTTGGGACTAGCGGGAGCAACAGATACGCAGTATTTT. The encoded protein is CASSLGLAGATDTQYF.

This clone was detected only a few times. J is TRBJ2-7 and V is TRBV23-1; 7 bases are a match to TRBD1. TRBV23-1 is an ORF for which the function is uncertain. This CDR3 spans 14 amino acids. J gave up 7 bases and V 5 bases, and 11 bases lay outside the gene matches. The CDR3 here is CASSNPTGTGEQYF. CDR3 nucleotide sequence: TGCGCCAGCAGTAACCCGACAGGGACGGGGGAGCAGTACTTC.

This clone was seen a handful of times. This chain uses TRBV5-1 with TRBJ1-2, with no clear D. Germline lookup yields CDR1 SGHRS and CDR2 YFSETQ. This CDR3 region has 14 residues. The V gene lost 4 bases and the J gene lost 0 bases, with 10 bases spanning the gap. The DNA for the CDR3 is TGCGCCAGCAGCCCCACACAAGCTAACTATGGCTACACCTTC. Translated, it gives CASSPTQANYGYTF.